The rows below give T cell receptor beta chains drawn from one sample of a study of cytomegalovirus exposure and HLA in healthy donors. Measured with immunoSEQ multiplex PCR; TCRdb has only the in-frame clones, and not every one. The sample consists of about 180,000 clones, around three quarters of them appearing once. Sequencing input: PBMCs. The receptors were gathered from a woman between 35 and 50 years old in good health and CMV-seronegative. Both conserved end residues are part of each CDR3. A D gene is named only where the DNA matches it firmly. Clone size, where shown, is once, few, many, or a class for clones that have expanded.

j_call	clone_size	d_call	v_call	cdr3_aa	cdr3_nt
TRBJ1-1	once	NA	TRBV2	CATHRNTEAFF	TGTGCCACACACCGGAACACTGAAGCTTTCTTT
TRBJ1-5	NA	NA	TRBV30	CAWSVTGYSNQPQHF	TGTGCCTGGAGTGTAACGGGTTATAGCAATCAGCCCCAGCATTTT
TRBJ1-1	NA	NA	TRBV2	CASSFGRGNTEAFF	TGTGCCAGCAGTTTTGGCAGGGGGAACACTGAAGCTTTCTTT
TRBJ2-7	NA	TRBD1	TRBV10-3	CATSGDRGNEQYF	TGTGCCACCAGCGGGGACAGGGGTAACGAGCAGTACTTC
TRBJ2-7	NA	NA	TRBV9	CASSPGQSSYEQYF	TGTGCCAGCAGCCCTGGACAGAGCTCCTACGAGCAGTACTTC
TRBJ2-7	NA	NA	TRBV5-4	CASSLPDADEQYF	TGTGCCAGCAGCTTGCCAGATGCGGACGAGCAGTACTTC
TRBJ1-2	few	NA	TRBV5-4	CASSLEGGVLGGYTF	TGTGCCAGCAGCTTGGAGGGGGGGGTCCTCGGGGGCTACACCTTC
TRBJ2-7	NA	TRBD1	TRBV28	CASSQPPDRVRYEQYF	TGTGCCAGCAGTCAGCCCCCGGACAGGGTTCGGTACGAGCAGTACTTC
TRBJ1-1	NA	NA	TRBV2	CASSLSGGAFF	TGTGCCAGCAGCCTGTCGGGGGGAGCTTTCTTT
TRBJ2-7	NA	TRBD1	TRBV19	CASSSLTGTGGYEQYF	TGTGCCAGTAGTAGCCTTACCGGGACAGGGGGCTACGAGCAGTACTTC
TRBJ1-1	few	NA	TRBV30	CAWSLTLVKGAAFF	TGTGCCTGGAGTCTTACTCTGGTTAAGGGAGCAGCTTTCTTT
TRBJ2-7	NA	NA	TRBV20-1	CSGVWHAEQYF	TGCAGTGGTGTGTGGCACGCCGAGCAGTACTTC
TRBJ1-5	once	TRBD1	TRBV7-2	CASSPRTGKNQPQHF	TGTGCCAGCAGCCCGAGGACAGGGAAGAATCAGCCCCAGCATTTT
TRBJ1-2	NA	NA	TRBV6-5	CASSADIYGYTF	TGTGCCAGCAGTGCCGACATCTATGGCTACACCTTC
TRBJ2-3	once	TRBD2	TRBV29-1	CSVDRGGRASHTQYF	TGCAGCGTTGATCGGGGGGGGCGGGCCAGCCATACGCAGTATTTT
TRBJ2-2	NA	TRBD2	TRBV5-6	CASSHPVGGASGELFF	TGTGCCAGCAGCCATCCGGTCGGGGGGGCAAGCGGGGAGCTGTTTTTT
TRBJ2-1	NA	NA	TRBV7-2	CASSLEGATWNEQFF	TGTGCCAGCAGCTTAGAGGGAGCCACCTGGAATGAGCAGTTCTTC
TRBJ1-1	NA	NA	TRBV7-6	CASSAPGGTEAFF	TGTGCCAGCAGTGCCCCGGGAGGCACTGAAGCTTTCTTT
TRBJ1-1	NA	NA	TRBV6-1	CASSIRGNTEAFF	TGTGCCAGCAGTATAAGGGGGAACACTGAAGCTTTCTTT
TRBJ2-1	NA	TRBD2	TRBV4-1	CASSQVSAGGSYNEQFF	TGCGCCAGCAGCCAAGTGTCAGCGGGAGGTTCCTACAATGAGCAGTTCTTC
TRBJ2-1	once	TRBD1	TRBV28	CASSLSTGTGLSYNEQFF	TGTGCCAGCAGTCTAAGTACCGGGACAGGGCTATCCTACAATGAGCAGTTCTTC
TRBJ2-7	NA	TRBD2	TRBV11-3	CASSSLAGGHGEQYF	TGTGCCAGCAGCTCACTAGCGGGGGGGCATGGCGAGCAGTACTTC
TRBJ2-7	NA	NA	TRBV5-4	CASSSQGNSYEQYF	TGTGCCAGCAGCTCACAGGGTAACTCCTACGAGCAGTACTTC
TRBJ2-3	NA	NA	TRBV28	CASSGQGSHTDTQYF	TGTGCCAGCAGTGGCCAGGGGAGCCACACAGATACGCAGTATTTT
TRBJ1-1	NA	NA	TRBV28	CASSLLSGANTEAFF	TGTGCCAGCAGTTTATTGTCAGGGGCGAACACTGAAGCTTTCTTT
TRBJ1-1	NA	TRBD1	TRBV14	CASSQFPQGRTTEAFF	TGTGCCAGCAGCCAATTTCCACAGGGGCGAACCACTGAAGCTTTCTTT
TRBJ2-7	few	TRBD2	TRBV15	CATSRELAGASYEQYF	TGTGCCACCAGCAGAGAACTAGCGGGGGCCTCCTACGAGCAGTACTTC
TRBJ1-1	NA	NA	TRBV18	CASSPTGSGTEAFF	TGTGCCAGCTCACCAACAGGGAGTGGCACTGAAGCTTTCTTT
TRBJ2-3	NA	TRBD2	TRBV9	CASSVGTSGTRTDTQYF	TGTGCCAGCAGCGTAGGGACTAGCGGGACCCGCACAGATACGCAGTATTTT
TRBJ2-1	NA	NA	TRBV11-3	CASSLGSFGSYNEQFF	TGTGCCAGCAGCTTAGGAAGCTTCGGGTCCTACAATGAGCAGTTCTTC
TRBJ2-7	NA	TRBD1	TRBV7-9	CASSWDRGFYEQYF	TGTGCCAGCAGCTGGGACAGGGGATTCTACGAGCAGTACTTC
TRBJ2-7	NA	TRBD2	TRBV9	CASSVGSGGVGEQYF	TGTGCCAGCAGCGTCGGTTCTGGGGGGGTAGGCGAGCAGTACTTC
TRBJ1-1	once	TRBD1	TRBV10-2	CASSRTGENTEAFF	TGCGCCAGCAGTCGGACAGGGGAGAACACTGAAGCTTTCTTT
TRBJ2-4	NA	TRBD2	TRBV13	CASCLAGGPKNIQYF	TGTGCCAGCTGCCTAGCGGGGGGTCCCAAAAACATTCAGTACTTC
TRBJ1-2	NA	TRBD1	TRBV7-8	CASSSRGKTGGNYGYTF	TGTGCCAGCAGCTCCAGGGGGAAGACAGGGGGCAACTATGGCTACACCTTC
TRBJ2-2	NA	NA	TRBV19	CASSSGGARGELFF	TGTGCCAGTAGTAGCGGTGGGGCCAGGGGGGAGCTGTTTTTT
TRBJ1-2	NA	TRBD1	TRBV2	CASRDLGTARGYTF	TGTGCCAGCAGGGATTTGGGGACAGCGCGCGGCTACACCTTC
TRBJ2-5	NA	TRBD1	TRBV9	CASSVRGGRGGSQYF	TGTGCCAGCAGCGTACGAGGGGGCAGAGGGGGTTCCCAGTACTTC
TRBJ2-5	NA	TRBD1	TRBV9	CASSVAEGPGGETQYF	TGTGCCAGCAGCGTAGCTGAGGGGCCAGGGGGAGAGACCCAGTACTTC